The clone carrying this T cell receptor beta chain has only a few counts. The antigen is undetermined. This sample is drawn from a study of beta chain features in type 1 diabetes. Study conclusions and caveats: Among patients with Type 1 diabetes, TCRB CDR3s were moderately but significantly shorter in every one of the four CD4+ subsets.

Per the germline V gene, CDR1 is SGHTA and CDR2 is FQGNSA. This CDR3 contains 13 residues. V lost 4 bases to trimming and J lost 3 bases, with 10 bases between them. Expressed TCRB transcripts were sequenced because the isolated RNA had all been reverse transcribed beforehand. The repertoire was sequenced with immunoSEQ multiplex PCR; TCRdb's copy has only in-frame clones and lacks some. The data hold 350,000 to 450,000 clones, with 10% to 15% observed a single time. The chain recombines TRBV7-2 with TRBJ2-7, with D possibly TRBD1 on 5 matching bases. The sequencing sample was made of naive CD4+ T cells from blood. The clonotype originates from a young woman with type 1 diabetes. CDR3: CASSSTTGYEQYF. Here the CDR3 DNA reads TGTGCCAGCAGCTCTACCACAGGCTACGAGCAGTACTTC.